This T cell receptor (beta chain) stems from a study of CD8 T cells in ankylosing spondylitis. The study, taken as a whole, reports: Relatively rare in peripheral blood, disease-linked clones were also CD8+. Apparently characteristic of ankylosing spondylitis blood was a TCR beta motif (about 8 highly homologous variants).

Only a few counts were recorded for this clonotype. What it recognizes is unknown. Researchers built TCR beta libraries using quantitative 5'-RACE with molecular barcodes. TCRdb re-called the 5' RACE reads through MiXCR, storing one row per CDR3 protein. The table records about 340,000 distinct CDR3 sequences, 8% of them present only once. The specimen sequenced was blood, either unsorted or a sorted T cell fraction (not recorded which). The clonotype was recovered from a male donor with ankylosing spondylitis.

CDR3 amino acids: CASLAGWSADTQYF. The CDR3 DNA reads as TGTGCCAGCTTAGCGGGGTGGAGCGCAGATACGCAGTATTTT. The chain couples TRBV27 to TRBJ2-3; 8 positions match TRBD2. V shed 8 bases and J 4 bases; nucleotides not matched to a gene: 8. This CDR3 comprises 14 residues. The germline CDR1 and CDR2 sequences are MNHEY and SMNVEV (reference sequence).